These 8 T cell receptor beta chains came from one sample sequenced in a study of T cell responses to AZD1222 COVID-19 vaccine listed by TCRdb under 2021. The receptor library was made with the immunoSEQ multiplex PCR assay. In TCRdb, the immuneACCESS table is reduced to in-frame sequences with V and J assigned. These tables do not hold every clone; where another copy was compared, an unresolved V gene accounts for under half, and the others remain unexplained. The table for this sample lists about 130,000 clones; 86% of them were counted only once. More than 20% of the sample is in the top ten clones. Per the publication, the time point label means: baseline before first vaccination. The input for sequencing was peripheral blood, taken on day 0 of AZD1222 vaccination. These TCRs come from an adult in good health.

The chain uses TRBV27 and TRBJ2-2; D is undetermined. V lost 1 base, J lost 5 bases, and 5 bases lay in between. Germline CDR1 and CDR2: MNHEY and SMNVEV (reference sequence). The CDR3 has 13 residues. The CDR3 spells CASSLLRTGELFF. The CDR3 nucleotides read TGTGCCAGCAGTTTATTACGGACCGGGGAGCTGTTTTTT.

J is TRBJ2-5 and V is TRBV11-3, with D hard to call. CDR1 is SGHNT and CDR2 is YENEEA in the germline V gene. Between the trimmed V and J ends, which lost 0 bases and 3 bases, there was a span of 5 bases. This CDR3 comprises 13 residues. The CDR3, as DNA: TGTGCCAGCAGCTTAGATAGTGAAGAGACCCAGTACTTC. Translated, it gives CASSLDSEETQYF.

V is TRBV7-3 and J is TRBJ2-3; 10 nucleotides align to TRBD2. V shed 5 bases and J 4 bases; nucleotides not matched to a gene: 15. Germline V gene lookup returns CDR1 SGHTA and CDR2 FQGTGA. This CDR3 spans 18 amino acids. CDR3 residues: CASSRRLASGGRPDTQYF. CDR3 sequence (DNA): TGTGCCAGCAGCAGACGGTTGGCTAGCGGGGGTAGGCCAGATACGCAGTATTTT.

This clone was picked up one time. V and J are TRBV30 and TRBJ1-1; D is unclear. Trimming left V 2 bases short and J 6 bases short, with 13 bases between. The CDR3 has 13 residues. Germline assignment: CDR1 GTSNPN and CDR2 SVGIG (reference sequence). The CDR3 loop is CAWSLGRPPEAFF. Written as DNA, the CDR3 is TGTGCCTGGAGTCTCGGACGGCCACCTGAAGCTTTCTTT.

The CDR3 region is CASSEARTNEQFF. The CDR3 DNA follows: TGTGCCAGCAGTGAAGCCCGCACCAATGAGCAGTTCTTC. This chain joins TRBV25-1 and TRBJ2-1; D gene uncertain. V lost 2 bases to trimming and J lost 6 bases, with 8 bases between them. There are 13 residues in the CDR3. Germline V gene lookup returns CDR1 MGHDK and CDR2 SYGVNS.

This chain connects TRBV19 to TRBJ1-4, with 7 bases matching TRBD1. The length of the CDR3 is 13 residues. J gave up 7 bases and V 3 bases, and 2 bases lay outside the gene matches. Per the germline V gene, CDR1 is LNHDA and CDR2 is SQIVND (reference sequence). The CDR3 nucleotides are TGTGCCAGTAGTATTGGGACAGCTGAAAAACTGTTTTTT. It yields the protein CASSIGTAEKLFF.

V is TRBV6-5 and J is TRBJ2-5; maybe TRBD1 (6 bases). CDR1 and CDR2 from the germline V gene are MNHEY and SVGAGI. CDR3 length: 16 amino acids. Deletions cut 2 bases from V and 0 bases from J, with 13 bases between. This chain's CDR3 is CASSYRTGKYQETQYF. Here the CDR3 DNA reads TGTGCCAGCAGTTACAGAACAGGGAAGTACCAAGAGACCCAGTACTTC.

The chain uses TRBV5-1 and TRBJ1-6; 10 bases fit TRBD1. The V and J ends lost 4 bases and 0 bases, in that order; junction bases with no gene match: 4. Germline-derived CDR1 and CDR2 are SGHRS and YFSETQ. The CDR3 consists of 17 residues. CDR3 sequence: CASSDGQGGSYNSPLHF. The CDR3 DNA reads TGCGCCAGCAGCGACGGACAGGGGGGCTCCTATAATTCACCCCTCCACTTT.